The source of this T cell receptor (beta chain) is a study of response to subunit inactivated influenza vaccine. Points from the study as a whole: The authors suggested that every seasonal influenza vaccination recruits few new T cells.

Remarks on this clonotype: As yet, its antigen is unknown.

TCRdb called the RT-PCR reads again in MiXCR, with one record for every CDR3 protein. The table shows 500,000 to 550,000 distinct CDR3 sequences, with about 8% occurring only once. Losses at the gene ends were 0 bases for V and 6 bases for J; bases not matched to a gene: 8. Looked up from germline, CDR1 is SGHDT and CDR2 is YYEEEE. This CDR3 region has 15 residues. Here the sequenced sample was PBMCs from blood, taken roughly 24 months after vaccination. The chain links TRBV5-6 to TRBJ2-5; 7 bases line up with TRBD1. The sequence derives from a man between 45 and 75 years old who received an inactivated influenza vaccine. This CDR3 reads CASSLVAGGQKTQYF. The CDR3 bases are TGTGCCAGCAGCTTGGTGGCAGGGGGTCAGAAGACCCAGTACTTC.